The 25 T cell receptor beta chains listed next were all sequenced from one sample in a study of T cell clones after liver transplantation. Clones were read by immunoSEQ multiplex PCR, and TCRdb kept only the in-frame ones, dropping some. This sample has about 80,000 clones, with about 84% found just once. Sequencing was performed on CD4+ T cells from blood, taken just over 45 months after liver transplant. These receptors all stem from a human patient who received a liver transplant. Some T cells may arise from the graft donor.

For this clone: A much larger clone is a single base away; this may be a read error. The same CDR3 can be traced to other DNA sequences in this sample. V is TRBV27 and J is TRBJ2-7; D uncertain. This CDR3 has 13 amino acids. V was clipped by 2 bases and J by 4 bases, with 9 bases between them. Looked up from germline, CDR1 is MNHEY and CDR2 is SMNVEV (reference sequence). The CDR3: CASSLRPAYEQYF. DNA of the CDR3: TGTGCCAGCAGTTTAAGGCCGGCTTACGAGCAGTACTTC.

The rearrangement uses TRBV10-1 and TRBJ2-3; a weak D match, TRBD2 (5 bases). The CDR3 runs to 14 residues. V lost 2 bases to trimming and J lost 1 base, with 7 bases between them. The V gene's germline CDR1 is WNHNN and CDR2 SYGVQD (reference sequence). This chain's CDR3 is CASSELSGTDTQYF. For the CDR3, the DNA is TGCGCCAGCAGTGAGCTTAGCGGCACAGATACGCAGTATTTT.

This clone appeared a few times. The chain couples TRBV11-2 to TRBJ1-2; perhaps TRBD1 as D (5 bases). V lost 3 bases to trimming and J lost 3 bases, with 11 bases between them. Germline loops: CDR1 SGHAT, CDR2 FQNNGV. The CDR3 consists of 14 residues. The CDR3 protein is CASSLGWGDYGYTF. DNA of the CDR3: TGTGCCAGCAGCTTGGGCTGGGGGGACTATGGCTACACCTTC.

This chain links TRBV7-2 with TRBJ1-1; tentative D call: TRBD1 (6 bases). CDR1 and CDR2 from the germline V gene are SGHTA and FQGNSA. Between the trimmed V and J ends, which lost 3 bases and 1 base, there was a span of 9 bases. The CDR3 contains 14 residues. The chain's CDR3 is CASSFSGANTEAFF. DNA for the CDR3: TGTGCCAGCAGCTTTTCAGGGGCGAACACTGAAGCTTTCTTT.

A few counts support this clone. The rearrangement uses TRBV11-2 and TRBJ1-2; TRBD1 is a possible D gene (6 bases). V shed 5 bases and J shed 7 bases, with 14 bases lying between them. The CDR3 consists of 13 residues. CDR1 and CDR2 (germline): SGHAT, FQNNGV. The CDR3 DNA reads TGTGCCAGCAGCCGGCGGGGGGCCACTGGCTACACCTTC. Its translation: CASSRRGATGYTF.

On this clone: Other DNA sequences in the same sample also yield this CDR3. This chain connects TRBV29-1 to TRBJ2-3; 7 nucleotides align to TRBD2. The CDR3 contains 14 residues. V lost 4 bases, J lost 0 bases, and 4 bases stayed unmatched. The germline gives CDR1 SQVTM, CDR2 ANQGSEA. This CDR3 is CSVGGAGSTDTQYF. As DNA, the CDR3 is TGCAGCGTTGGGGGAGCGGGAAGCACAGATACGCAGTATTTT.

V usage is TRBV18 and J usage is TRBJ2-2; either TRBD1 or TRBD2 may fit D (5 bases each). Trimming stripped 1 base from V and 5 bases from J, with 14 bases between. The CDR3 runs 16 residues. Germline assignment: CDR1 KGHSH and CDR2 LQKENI. The CDR3 DNA sequence: TGTGCCAGCTCACCACGGGAGAACAGGCGTACCGGGGAGCTGTTTTTT. It is translated as CASSPRENRRTGELFF.

This rearrangement joins TRBV7-6 to TRBJ1-1; D unresolved. V lost 0 bases, J lost 7 bases, and 9 bases lay in between. The CDR3 totals 13 residues. The germline V gene has CDR1 SGHVS and CDR2 FNYEAQ. CDR3 bases: TGTGCCAGCAGCTTAGCAAGAGGGTTTGAAGCTTTCTTT. Residues: CASSLARGFEAFF.

The J gene is TRBJ2-7, the V gene TRBV4-2; a possible D gene is TRBD2 (5 bases). The CDR3 consists of 13 residues. Trimming stripped 6 bases from V and 6 bases from J, with 15 bases between. CDR1 and CDR2 from the germline V gene are LGHNA and YNFKEQ. Here the CDR3 reads CASSPDRDGEQYF. The CDR3, as DNA: TGTGCCAGCAGTCCTGACCGGGATGGCGAGCAGTACTTC.

The chain couples TRBV6-1 to TRBJ1-2; possibly TRBD1 for D (5 bases). The V end lost 6 bases, the J end lost 6 bases, and 20 bases lay between the germline ends. The CDR3 sequence is 15 residues long. Germline values: CDR1 MNHNS, CDR2 SASEGT. In DNA form, the CDR3 reads TGTGCCAGCAGGGCGGGGACGCCGGATTTTGATGGCTACACCTTC. Its protein product is CASRAGTPDFDGYTF.

The chain links TRBV29-1 to TRBJ1-1; D perhaps matches TRBD1 (6 bases). V lost 2 bases to trimming and J lost 2 bases, with 21 bases between them. This CDR3 contains 17 residues. Germline V CDR1 and CDR2: SQVTM, ANQGSEA. CDR3 nucleotide sequence: TGCAGCGTTGAATCCCGGAGGAGGGGGGTATCTAACACTGAAGCTTTCTTT. Translated, it gives CSVESRRRGVSNTEAFF.

CDR3 amino acids: CASSPQGGPLLGYTF. The CDR3 DNA reads TGTGCCAGTAGTCCTCAGGGAGGGCCCCTCTTGGGCTACACCTTC. This chain links TRBV19 with TRBJ1-2; possible D gene TRBD1, 5 bases. CDR3 length: 15 amino acids. The V gene lost 5 bases and the J gene lost 8 bases, with 21 bases spanning the gap. Germline CDR1 is LNHDA and CDR2 is SQIVND (reference sequence).

This rearrangement joins TRBV28 to TRBJ2-3; TRBD2 aligns across 8 bases. After removal of 5 bases from V and 12 bases from J, the junction contained 10 bases not matched to a gene. Germline loops: CDR1 MDHEN, CDR2 SYDVKM. This CDR3 has 13 residues. The CDR3 sequence is CASSTPGLGLQYF. The CDR3 bases are TGTGCCAGCAGTACCCCGGGACTAGGTCTTCAGTATTTT.

The V gene is TRBV28, the J gene TRBJ1-4; 9 bases agree with TRBD1. The CDR3 is 15 residues long. Germline CDR1 MDHEN, CDR2 SYDVKM. Trimming removed 7 bases from V and 8 bases from J; junction bases left unmatched: 11. For the CDR3, the DNA is TGTGCCAGCAATCCCTGGACAGGGGAGGAAGAAAAACTGTTTTTT. As protein: CASNPWTGEEEKLFF.

CDR3 nucleotides: TGTGCCAGCAGTTCCCCGACGGTTACTGAAGCTTTCTTT. Amino acids: CASSSPTVTEAFF. The V gene is TRBV28, the J gene TRBJ1-1, with D uncertain. This CDR3 contains 13 residues. Germline V gene lookup returns CDR1 MDHEN and CDR2 SYDVKM. V lost 4 bases and J 5 bases, leaving 11 bases between the germline ends.

The chain joins TRBV18 to TRBJ2-7; D possibly corresponds to TRBD1 (6 bases). Trimming cost V 6 bases and J 1 base, with 13 bases left between them. Per the germline V gene, CDR1 is KGHSH and CDR2 is LQKENI. The CDR3 contains 14 residues. CDR3 in amino acids: CASSPTGGSYEQYF. Written as DNA, the CDR3 is TGTGCCAGCTCCCCGACAGGAGGTTCCTACGAGCAGTACTTC.

The rearrangement uses TRBV5-8 and TRBJ1-1; unclear D gene. V was pared by 7 bases and J by 1 base, with 17 bases between. Germline assignment: CDR1 SGHTS and CDR2 YDEGEE. The CDR3 has 15 residues. This CDR3 reads CASEMNRRWNTEAFF. The CDR3 DNA is TGTGCCAGCGAGATGAACCGACGGTGGAACACTGAAGCTTTCTTT.

The rearrangement links TRBV6-6 to TRBJ1-4; D gene unclear. Trimming removed 10 bases from V and 0 bases from J, with 15 bases in between. The germline gives CDR1 MNHNY, CDR2 SVGAGI (reference sequence). The CDR3 extends over 15 amino acids. Here the CDR3 reads CATRRGDATNEKLFF. CDR3 in DNA: TGTGCCACCCGCCGCGGGGATGCAACTAATGAAAAACTGTTTTTT.

This chain connects TRBV19 to TRBJ2-3; D may be TRBD2 (5 bases). From germline, CDR1 is LNHDA and CDR2 SQIVND (reference sequence). The CDR3 is 14 residues long. V dropped 3 bases and J dropped 3 bases, with 10 bases sitting between them. In DNA form, the CDR3 reads TGTGCCAGTAGTATCGGGAAGAAAACAGATACGCAGTATTTT. Protein: CASSIGKKTDTQYF. The full variable domain, completed using reference TRBV19 and TRBJ2-3, is DGGITQSPKYLFRKEGQNVTLSCEQNLNHDAMYWYRQDPGQGLRLIYYSQIVNDFQKGDIAEGYSVSREKKESFPLTVTSAQKNPTAFYLCASSIGKKTDTQYFGPGTRLTVL.

The rearrangement uses TRBV5-6 and TRBJ2-1; weak D call: TRBD2 (5 bases). From germline, CDR1 is SGHDT and CDR2 YYEEEE. Trimming cost V 3 bases and J 14 bases, with 18 bases left between them. The CDR3 extends over 13 amino acids. DNA of the CDR3: TGTGCCAGCAGCTCCACGGGCCCACCCGGGGAGTTCTTC. Protein product: CASSSTGPPGEFF.

The chain recombines TRBV25-1 with TRBJ2-7, with 12 bases fitting TRBD1. The CDR3 runs to 13 residues. From germline, CDR1 is MGHDK and CDR2 SYGVNS. The trim removed 8 bases at V and 6 bases at J, leaving 5 bases unmatched. CDR3 nucleotide sequence: TGTGCCAGCGGGGGGACAGGGGGCTCCGAGCAGTACTTC. It translates to CASGGTGGSEQYF.

The chain is built from TRBV28 and TRBJ2-3, with a tentative D call TRBD2 (6 bases). The ends were cut back, 6 bases at V and 6 bases at J, with 16 bases in the middle. Germline V gives CDR1 MDHEN, CDR2 SYDVKM. The CDR3 consists of 14 residues. For the CDR3, the DNA is TGTGCCAGCAGCCCGAGTCGGGGGATCGATACGCAGTATTTT. Translation gives CASSPSRGIDTQYF.

V gene TRBV5-4 combines with J gene TRBJ2-1; D remains ambiguous. The CDR3 contains 16 residues. Germline V gene lookup returns CDR1 SGHNT and CDR2 YYREEE (reference sequence). V lost 0 bases to trimming and J lost 0 bases, with 10 bases between them. Here the CDR3 DNA reads TGTGCCAGCAGCTTGGATGCGCGGAGCTCCTACAATGAGCAGTTCTTC. It codes for CASSLDARSSYNEQFF. Supplemented by reference TRBV5-4 and TRBJ2-1, the full variable domain reads ETGVTQSPTHLIKTRGQQVTLRCSSQSGHNTVSWYQQALGQGPQFIFQYYREEENGRGNFPPRFSGLQFPNYSSELNVNALELDDSALYLCASSLDARSSYNEQFFGPGTRLTVL.

V and J are TRBV7-2 and TRBJ1-1; 8 bases line up with TRBD1. The CDR3 loop spans 14 amino acids. CDR1 is SGHTA, CDR2 FQGNSA, per germline. J lost 3 bases, V lost 5 bases, and 5 bases had no gene match. The CDR3 coding sequence is TGTGCCAGCAGCGTATTGGACAGGGACACTGAAGCTTTCTTT. Translation gives CASSVLDRDTEAFF.

V usage is TRBV10-3 and J usage is TRBJ2-1; the match to TRBD2 covers 10 bases. Germline assignment: CDR1 ENHRY and CDR2 SYGVKD. The CDR3 sequence is 15 residues long. V was clipped by 1 base and J by 3 bases; unmatched bases: 0. The CDR3 bases are TGTGCCATCAGTGAGTGGACTAGCGGCTACAATGAGCAGTTCTTC. Translation gives CAISEWTSGYNEQFF.